The table lists the clone carrying this TCR beta chain with many counts. No antigen is known for it. CDR3 length: 17 amino acids. The J segment lost 3 bases and the V segment lost 5 bases, leaving 9 bases of the junction unmatched. Germline V gives CDR1 MDHEN, CDR2 SYDVKM. The authors prepared the TCRbeta library with unique molecular identifiers. MiXCR, applied by TCRdb to the PCR reads, yields one record per CDR3 protein. Of roughly 200,000 distinct CDR3 sequences in the sample, approximately 7% were seen once. This entry belongs to a study of T-cell reconstitution after alpha-beta-depleted transplantation in children. Study-wide points: T-cell numbers and diversity, one year after transplant, stemmed largely from T cells that were newly produced. Certain patients had high TCRbeta diversity at day 60, and it came from recipient T cells and thymic progenitors that survived. At around two months after transplant, the alpha-beta T cells were reportedly derived from several hundred expanded clones that came from non-depleted graft cells.

Sequenced here: PBMCs, sampled before TCRalphabeta/CD19-depleted stem cell transplant. The rearrangement links TRBV28 to TRBJ2-1, with 11 bases fitting TRBD2. This receptor was obtained from a boy younger than 10 with acute lymphoblastic leukemia, due to receive a stem cell transplant. The CDR3 nucleotides read TGTGCCAGCAGTGCGACTAGCGGGGACCCCCTCTACAATGAGCAGTTCTTC. Translated, it gives CASSATSGDPLYNEQFF.